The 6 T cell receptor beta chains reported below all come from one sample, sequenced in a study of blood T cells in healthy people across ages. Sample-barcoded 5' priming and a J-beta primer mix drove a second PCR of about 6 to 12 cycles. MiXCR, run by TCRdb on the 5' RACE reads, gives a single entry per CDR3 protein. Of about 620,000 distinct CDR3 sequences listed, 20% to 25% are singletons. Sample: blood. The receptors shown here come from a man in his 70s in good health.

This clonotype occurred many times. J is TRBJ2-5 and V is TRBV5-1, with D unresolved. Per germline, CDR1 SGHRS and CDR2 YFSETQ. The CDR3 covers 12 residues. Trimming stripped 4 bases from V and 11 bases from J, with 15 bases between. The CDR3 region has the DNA TGCGCCAGCAGCGTTATCCCAGAGGAGCAGTACTTC. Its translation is CASSVIPEEQYF.

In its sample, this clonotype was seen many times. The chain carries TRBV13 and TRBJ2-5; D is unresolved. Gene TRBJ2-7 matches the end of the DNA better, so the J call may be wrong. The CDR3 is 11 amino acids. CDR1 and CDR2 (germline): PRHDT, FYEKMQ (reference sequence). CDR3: CASSLKAEQYF. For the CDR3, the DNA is TGTGCCAGCAGCTTAAAGGCCGAGCAGTACTTC.

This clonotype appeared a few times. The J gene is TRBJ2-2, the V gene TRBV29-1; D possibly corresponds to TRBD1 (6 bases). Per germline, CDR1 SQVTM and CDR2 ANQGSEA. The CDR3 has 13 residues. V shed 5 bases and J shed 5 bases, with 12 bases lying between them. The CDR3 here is CSVMRTETGELFF. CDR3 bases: TGCAGCGTTATGAGGACAGAGACCGGGGAGCTGTTTTTT.

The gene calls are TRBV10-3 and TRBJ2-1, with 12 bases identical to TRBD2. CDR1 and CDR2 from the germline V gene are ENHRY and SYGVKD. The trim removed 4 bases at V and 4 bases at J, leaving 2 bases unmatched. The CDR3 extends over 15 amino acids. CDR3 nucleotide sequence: TGTGCCATCAGTGTACTAGCGGGAGGATACAATGAGCAGTTCTTC. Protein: CAISVLAGGYNEQFF.

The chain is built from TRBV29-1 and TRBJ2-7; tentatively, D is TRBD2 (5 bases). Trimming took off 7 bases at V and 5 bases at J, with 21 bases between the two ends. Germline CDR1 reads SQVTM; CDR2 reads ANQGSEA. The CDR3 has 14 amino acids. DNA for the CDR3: TGCAGCGCGGGCACGGGATACGCTATCAACGAGCAGTACTTC. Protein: CSAGTGYAINEQYF.

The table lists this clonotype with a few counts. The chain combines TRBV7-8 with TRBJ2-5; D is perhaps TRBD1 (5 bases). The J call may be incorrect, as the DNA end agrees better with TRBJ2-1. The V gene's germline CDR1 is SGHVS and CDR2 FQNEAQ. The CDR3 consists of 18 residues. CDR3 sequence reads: CASSLMVSARTKDGEQFF. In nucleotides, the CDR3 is TGTGCCAGCAGCTTAATGGTCTCAGCCAGGACAAAAGATGGTGAGCAGTTCTTC.